This TCR beta chain is from a study of graft-versus-host responses after intestinal transplantation. Whole-study context: Recipients uniformly received anti-thymocyte globulin induction, followed by tacrolimus and steroids for roughly 3 years.

TCRdb keeps only in-frame clones here, not all; method: immunoSEQ multiplex PCR. The data contain roughly 10,000 clones, under 30% of them singletons. Whole-study results and caveats: Recipient-marrow GvH clones were detected, some having first appeared in ileum or blood. Elevated graft-versus-host to host-versus-graft clonal ratios in allografts were recorded for patients with graft-donor T cell macrochimerism.

V was shortened by 1 base and J by 0 bases, with 10 bases between the two germline ends. CDR3 size: 15 residues. Germline CDR1 MNHEY, CDR2 SVGAGI. Co-plating was performed using roughly 200,000 CFSE-labeled responder cells and roughly 200,000 irradiated, violet-dye-labeled stimulator cells. The rearrangement uses TRBV6-5 and TRBJ2-7; no clear D. The source is a human patient who received an intestinal transplant. The sequenced sample was alloreactive CD8+ T cells from a mixed lymphocyte reaction culture, obtained before intestinal transplant. Subset given: CFSE-low proliferating T cells sorted from roughly 6-day pre-transplant mixed lymphocyte reaction (GvH or HvG direction). CDR3 in DNA: TGTGCCAGCAGTTACTTGGCGGAAAGCTCCTACGAGCAGTACTTC. Its protein product is CASSYLAESSYEQYF.